The 23 T cell receptor beta chains below come from one sample, sequenced in a study of T cell responses to AZD1222 COVID-19 vaccine. Libraries were prepared by immunoSEQ multiplex PCR; TCRdb keeps only in-frame clonotypes and omits some of them. The sample has about 180,000 clones; about 91% are singletons. Here the sequenced sample was peripheral blood, taken on day 0 of AZD1222 vaccination. The receptors were gathered from an adult in good health.

This clone was found once. The chain links TRBV13 to TRBJ1-5; the D gene is possibly TRBD1 (5 bases). The CDR3 spans 14 residues. The V end lost 5 bases, the J end lost 6 bases, and 14 bases lay between the germline ends. The V gene's germline CDR1 is PRHDT and CDR2 FYEKMQ (reference sequence). The CDR3: CASSLSTAGQPQHF. The CDR3 bases are TGTGCCAGCAGCCTATCGACAGCAGGTCAGCCCCAGCATTTT.

This chain connects TRBV7-9 to TRBJ1-2; D uncertain. Germline V CDR1 and CDR2: SEHNR, FQNEAQ (reference sequence). The CDR3 sequence is 11 residues long. The V gene lost 3 bases and the J gene lost 5 bases, with 4 bases spanning the gap. CDR3 sequence reads: CASSFDYGYTF. CDR3 bases: TGTGCCAGCAGCTTCGATTATGGCTACACCTTC.

There are a few counts of this clone. CDR3 residues: CATSDTSGRGSRYTF. CDR3 sequence (DNA): TGTGCCACCAGTGATACGTCTGGCAGGGGATCCCGCTACACCTTC. The chain couples TRBV24-1 to TRBJ1-2; D perhaps matches TRBD1 (6 bases). V lost 3 bases to trimming and J lost 9 bases, with 19 bases between them. The V gene's germline CDR1 is KGHDR and CDR2 SFDVKD. CDR3 length: 15 residues.

J is TRBJ1-3 and V is TRBV18, with 10 bases aligning to TRBD1. The V and J ends lost 6 bases and 1 base, in that order; junction bases with no gene match: 6. CDR1 KGHSH and CDR2 LQKENI come from the germline V gene. The CDR3 is made up of 16 amino acids. The CDR3 region is CASSQGQGTSGNTIYF. CDR3 coding DNA: TGTGCCAGCTCGCAGGGACAGGGGACGTCTGGAAACACCATATATTTT. Using reference TRBV18 and TRBJ1-3 for the parts outside the CDR3, the full variable domain is NAGVMQNPRHLVRRRGQEARLRCSPMKGHSHVYWYRQLPEEGLKFMVYLQKENIIDESGMPKERFSAEFPKEGPSILRIQQVVRGDSAAYFCASSQGQGTSGNTIYFGEGSWLTVV.

The rearrangement uses TRBV7-3 and TRBJ1-1, with 8 nucleotides matching TRBD1. This CDR3 spans 12 amino acids. The V segment lost 5 bases and the J segment 8 bases; nucleotides outside the gene matches: 4. The germline gives CDR1 SGHTA, CDR2 FQGTGA. The CDR3 nucleotides read TGTGCCAGCAGCCCCGGACAGGGCGAAGCTTTCTTT. Translating gives CASSPGQGEAFF.

The CDR3: CASSDNTNYGYTF. The CDR3 bases are TGTGCCAGCTCCGACAATACTAACTATGGCTACACCTTC. V and J are TRBV3-1 (or the pseudogene TRBV3-2) and TRBJ1-2; D is uncertain. Germline-derived CDR1 and CDR2 are LGHDT and YNNKEL (reference sequence). This CDR3 is 13 amino acids long. Trimming left V 8 bases short and J 0 bases short, with 10 bases between.

The rearrangement uses TRBV6-5 and TRBJ2-7, with D possibly TRBD2 on 6 matching bases. Germline V gives CDR1 MNHEY, CDR2 SVGAGI. V lost 3 bases and J lost 3, with 18 bases in between. The CDR3 sequence is 16 residues long. CDR3 sequence: CASSYLVAGRRYEQYF. CDR3 in DNA: TGTGCCAGCAGTTATCTCGTGGCGGGACGGCGCTACGAGCAGTACTTC.

The chain links TRBV2 to TRBJ2-7, with 9 nucleotides matching TRBD1. With V trimmed by 6 bases and J by 0 bases, 6 bases remained unmatched. This CDR3 is built from 15 residues. CDR1 is SNHLY and CDR2 is FYNNEI in the germline V gene. CDR3 nucleotide sequence: TGTGCCAGCAGGATCGACAGGGGGAACTCCTACGAGCAGTACTTC. This codes for CASRIDRGNSYEQYF.

The rearrangement links TRBV5-4 to TRBJ1-1; 8 nucleotides align to TRBD1. The length of the CDR3 is 13 residues. The trim removed 5 bases at V and 7 bases at J, leaving 7 bases unmatched. Per germline, CDR1 SGHNT and CDR2 YYREEE (reference sequence). This CDR3 reads CASRPRGLDEAFF. CDR3 DNA sequence: TGTGCCAGCAGGCCCAGGGGGCTGGATGAAGCTTTCTTT.

Many counts were recorded for this clone. Other DNA sequences from this sample encode an identical CDR3 as well. The chain carries TRBV7-9 and TRBJ2-7; D is unclear. The germline gives CDR1 SEHNR, CDR2 FQNEAQ (reference sequence). The CDR3 has 11 amino acids. Between the trimmed V and J ends, which lost 5 bases and 1 base, there was a span of 3 bases. As DNA, the CDR3 is TGTGCCAGCAGCCTTTCCTACGAGCAGTACTTC. This codes for CASSLSYEQYF.

The rearrangement uses TRBV7-6 and TRBJ2-5; D gene uncertain. CDR1 is SGHVS and CDR2 is FNYEAQ in the germline V gene. The V and J ends lost 5 bases and 4 bases respectively, with 8 bases between them. The CDR3 is 12 amino acids. Here the CDR3 DNA reads TGTGCCAGCAGCCCTGTAGGAGAGACCCAGTACTTC. This encodes CASSPVGETQYF.

The chain uses TRBV28 and TRBJ1-4, with TRBD1 as a possible D gene (6 bases). The length of the CDR3 is 14 residues. The germline CDR1 and CDR2 sequences are MDHEN and SYDVKM. V was clipped by 3 bases and J by 6 bases, with 11 bases between them. The CDR3 is CASSLPGQDEKLFF. The CDR3 nucleotides read TGTGCCAGCAGTTTGCCGGGACAAGATGAAAAACTGTTTTTT. Filled out from reference TRBV28 and TRBJ1-4, the complete variable domain reads DVKVTQSSRYLVKRTGEKVFLECVQDMDHENMFWYRQDPGLGLRLIYFSYDVKMKEKGDIPEGYSVSREKKERFSLILESASTNQTSMYLCASSLPGQDEKLFFGSGTQLSVL.

The V call is TRBV11-3, the J call TRBJ2-1, with D hard to call. CDR1 SGHNT and CDR2 YENEEA come from the germline V gene. V was trimmed by 3 bases and J by 9 bases, leaving 12 bases between them. CDR3 length: 13 amino acids. CDR3 sequence reads: CASSFSPVGEQFF. DNA for the CDR3: TGTGCCAGCAGCTTTTCCCCCGTTGGTGAGCAGTTCTTC.

The chain is built from TRBV15 and TRBJ2-7; no reliable D call. CDR3 length: 15 residues. Germline CDR1 LNHNV, CDR2 YYDKDF (reference sequence). Trimming took 0 bases from V and 2 from J, leaving 11 bases between them. CDR3 DNA sequence: TGTGCCACCAGCAGAGATCTAACGGGCCCCTACGAGCAGTACTTC. Protein product: CATSRDLTGPYEQYF.

J is TRBJ2-5 and V is TRBV11-2, with D perhaps TRBD2 (6 bases). This CDR3 contains 17 residues. Trimming stripped 2 bases from V and 0 bases from J, with 16 bases between. The V gene's germline CDR1 is SGHAT and CDR2 FQNNGV. Here the CDR3 reads CASSLLGSGMYQETQYF. In nucleotides, the CDR3 is TGTGCCAGCAGCTTACTGGGTAGCGGTATGTACCAAGAGACCCAGTACTTC.

The rearrangement uses TRBV6-5 and TRBJ1-3, with TRBD1 as a possible D gene (6 bases). The germline V gene has CDR1 MNHEY and CDR2 SVGAGI. The CDR3 totals 16 residues. The V and J ends lost 2 bases and 0 bases respectively, with 11 bases between them. CDR3 in amino acids: CASSYPQGRSGNTIYF. In DNA, the CDR3 is TGTGCCAGCAGTTACCCACAGGGACGCTCTGGAAACACCATATATTTT.

The gene calls are TRBV5-4 and TRBJ1-1; D call uncertain. The CDR3 consists of 15 residues. V was shortened by 0 bases and J by 1 base, with 10 bases between the two germline ends. Germline V lookup: CDR1 SGHNT, CDR2 YYREEE (reference sequence). The CDR3, as DNA: TGTGCCAGCAGCTTGGCGAAAAAGGGGAACACTGAAGCTTTCTTT. Its protein is CASSLAKKGNTEAFF.

Concerning this clone: Other DNA sequences of this sample code for an identical CDR3. The chain links TRBV28 to TRBJ2-1; no clear D gene. From germline, CDR1 is MDHEN and CDR2 SYDVKM. V lost 2 bases and J 7 bases, leaving 9 bases between the germline ends. The CDR3 runs to 13 residues. The CDR3 DNA follows: TGTGCCAGCAGTTTAAGCGTTGGGAATGAGCAGTTCTTC. Translated: CASSLSVGNEQFF.

The V gene is TRBV5-6, the J gene TRBJ1-6, with D perhaps matching TRBD1 (5 bases). CDR3 length: 15 residues. In germline, CDR1 is SGHDT, CDR2 YYEEEE. V lost 3 bases and J 3 bases, leaving 10 bases between the germline ends. The DNA of the CDR3 is TGTGCCAGCAGCTCCAACAGGTTCTATAATTCACCCCTCCACTTT. This codes for CASSSNRFYNSPLHF.

V is TRBV3-1 (or the pseudogene TRBV3-2) and J is TRBJ1-2, with D hard to call. Per the germline V gene, CDR1 is LGHDT and CDR2 is YNNKEL (reference sequence). Trimming took off 6 bases at V and 2 bases at J, with 10 bases between the two ends. This CDR3 contains 13 residues. CDR3 protein: CASSPRPNYGYTF. In nucleotides, the CDR3 is TGTGCCAGCAGTCCCAGGCCGAACTATGGCTACACCTTC.

This clone has just one count. The genes are TRBV7-9 and TRBJ1-2; 10 bases fit TRBD1. Germline CDR1 and CDR2: SEHNR and FQNEAQ (reference sequence). Germline trimming cut 8 bases from V and 1 base from J; bases unmatched to any gene: 7. The CDR3 length is 15 residues. The chain's CDR3 is CASVGQGQGNYGYTF. CDR3 bases: TGTGCCAGCGTGGGACAGGGGCAGGGTAACTATGGCTACACCTTC.

This chain uses TRBV29-1 with TRBJ1-2; D gene unclear. This CDR3 has 11 amino acids. The germline V gene encodes CDR1 SQVTM and CDR2 ANQGSEA. The V and J ends lost 0 bases and 2 bases respectively, with 1 base between them. Here the CDR3 reads CSVEENYGYTF. The CDR3 bases are TGCAGCGTTGAAGAAAACTATGGCTACACCTTC. Drawing the rest from reference TRBV29-1 and TRBJ1-2, the complete variable domain is SAVISQKPSRDICQRGTSLTIQCQVDSQVTMMFWYRQQPGQSLTLIATANQGSEATYESGFVIDKFPISRPNLTFSTLTVSNMSPEDSSIYLCSVEENYGYTFGSGTRLTVV.

The rearrangement uses TRBV7-2 and TRBJ1-5, with D unresolved. The ends were cut back, 5 bases at V and 6 bases at J, with 17 bases in the middle. The CDR3 has 15 residues. CDR1 and CDR2 (germline): SGHTA, FQGNSA. CDR3: CASSPEVGWSQPQHF. Here the CDR3 DNA reads TGTGCCAGCAGCCCCGAGGTTGGGTGGAGTCAGCCCCAGCATTTT.